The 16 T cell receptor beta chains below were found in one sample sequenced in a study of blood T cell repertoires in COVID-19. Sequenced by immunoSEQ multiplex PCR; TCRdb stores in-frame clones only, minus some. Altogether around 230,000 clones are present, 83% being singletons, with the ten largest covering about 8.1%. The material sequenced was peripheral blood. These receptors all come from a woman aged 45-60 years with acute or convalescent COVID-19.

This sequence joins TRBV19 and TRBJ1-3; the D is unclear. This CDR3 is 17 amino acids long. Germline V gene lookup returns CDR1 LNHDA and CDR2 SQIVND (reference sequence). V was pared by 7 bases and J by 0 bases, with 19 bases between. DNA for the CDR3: TGTGCCAGTACGAGAGGAAGCACGGTTTCCTCTGGAAACACCATATATTTT. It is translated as CASTRGSTVSSGNTIYF.

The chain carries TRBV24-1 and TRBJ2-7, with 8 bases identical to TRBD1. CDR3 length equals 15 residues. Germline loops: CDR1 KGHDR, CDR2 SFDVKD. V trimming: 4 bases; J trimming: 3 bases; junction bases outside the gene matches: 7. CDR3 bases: TGTGCCACCAGTGACACCCGGACAGGGATCTACGAGCAGTACTTC. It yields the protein CATSDTRTGIYEQYF.

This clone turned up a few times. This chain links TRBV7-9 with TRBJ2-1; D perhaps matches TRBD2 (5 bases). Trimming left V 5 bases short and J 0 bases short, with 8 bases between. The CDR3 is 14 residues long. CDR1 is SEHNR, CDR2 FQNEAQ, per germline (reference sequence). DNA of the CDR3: TGTGCCAGCAGCGCCCGGGACTCCTACAATGAGCAGTTCTTC. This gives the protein CASSARDSYNEQFF.

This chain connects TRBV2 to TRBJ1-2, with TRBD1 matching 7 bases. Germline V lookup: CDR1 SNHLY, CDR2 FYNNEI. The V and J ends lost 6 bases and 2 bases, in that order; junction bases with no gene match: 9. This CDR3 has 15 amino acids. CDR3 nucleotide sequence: TGTGCCAGCAGAACAGGGGTAGCCAGAAACTATGGCTACACCTTC. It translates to CASRTGVARNYGYTF. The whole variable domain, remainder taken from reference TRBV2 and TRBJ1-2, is EPEVTQTPSHQVTQMGQEVILRCVPISNHLYFYWYRQILGQKVEFLVSFYNNEISEKSEIFDDQFSVERPDGSNFTLKIRSTKLEDSAMYFCASRTGVARNYGYTFGSGTRLTVV.

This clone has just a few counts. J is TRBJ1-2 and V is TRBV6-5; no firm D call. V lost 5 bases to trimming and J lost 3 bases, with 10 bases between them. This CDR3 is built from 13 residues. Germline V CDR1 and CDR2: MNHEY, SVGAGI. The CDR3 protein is CASSQREDYGYTF. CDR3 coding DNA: TGTGCCAGCAGTCAAAGGGAGGACTATGGCTACACCTTC.

CDR3 DNA: TGTGCCAGCAGTGAAACGGCTCTAGTTTGGGACGAGCAGTACTTC. It is translated as CASSETALVWDEQYF. The chain joins TRBV6-1 to TRBJ2-7; no reliable D call. Germline V CDR1 and CDR2: MNHNS, SASEGT. The CDR3 runs 15 residues. Between the trimmed V and J ends, which lost 2 bases and 5 bases, there was a span of 16 bases.

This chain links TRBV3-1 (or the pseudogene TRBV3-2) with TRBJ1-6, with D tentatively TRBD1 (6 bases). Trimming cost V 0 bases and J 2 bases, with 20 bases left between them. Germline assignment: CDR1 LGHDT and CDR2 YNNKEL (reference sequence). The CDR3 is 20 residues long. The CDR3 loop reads CASSQETGQGYGTYNSPLHF. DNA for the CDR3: TGTGCCAGCAGCCAAGAGACTGGGCAGGGGTACGGTACCTATAATTCACCCCTCCACTTT.

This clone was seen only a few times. The CDR3 region is CASSSQGFGELFF. CDR3 in DNA: TGTGCCAGCAGCTCACAGGGGTTCGGGGAGCTGTTTTTT. V and J are TRBV11-1 and TRBJ2-2, with 7 positions matching TRBD1. Germline-derived CDR1 and CDR2 are SGHAT and FQDESV (reference sequence). The V segment lost 4 bases and the J segment 7 bases; nucleotides outside the gene matches: 3. The CDR3 spans 13 residues. Using reference TRBV11-1 and TRBJ2-2 for the parts outside the CDR3, the full variable domain is EAEVAQSPRYKITEKSQAVAFWCDPISGHATLYWYRQILGQGPELLVQFQDESVVDDSQLPKDRFSAERLKGVDSTLKIQPAELGDSAMYLCASSSQGFGELFFGEGSRLTVL.

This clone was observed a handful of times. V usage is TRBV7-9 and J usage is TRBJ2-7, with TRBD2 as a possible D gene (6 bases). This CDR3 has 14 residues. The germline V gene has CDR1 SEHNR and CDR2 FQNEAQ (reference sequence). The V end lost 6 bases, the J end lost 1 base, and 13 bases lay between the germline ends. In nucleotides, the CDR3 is TGTGCCAGCAGTTTGCGGGAACAATCCTACGAGCAGTACTTC. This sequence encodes CASSLREQSYEQYF.

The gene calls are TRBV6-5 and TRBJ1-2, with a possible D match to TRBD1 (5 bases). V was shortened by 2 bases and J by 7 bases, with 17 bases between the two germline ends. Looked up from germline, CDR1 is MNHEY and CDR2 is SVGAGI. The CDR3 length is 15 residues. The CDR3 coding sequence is TGTGCCAGCAGTTACGGGGCAGGGTATGCTTCTGGCTACACCTTC. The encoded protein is CASSYGAGYASGYTF.

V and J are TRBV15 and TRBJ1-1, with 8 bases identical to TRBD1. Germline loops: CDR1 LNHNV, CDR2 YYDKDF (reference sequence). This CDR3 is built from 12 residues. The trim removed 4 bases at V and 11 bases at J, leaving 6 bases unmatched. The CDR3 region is CATSTHRGSAFF. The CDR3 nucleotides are TGTGCCACCAGCACTCACAGGGGGAGCGCTTTCTTT.

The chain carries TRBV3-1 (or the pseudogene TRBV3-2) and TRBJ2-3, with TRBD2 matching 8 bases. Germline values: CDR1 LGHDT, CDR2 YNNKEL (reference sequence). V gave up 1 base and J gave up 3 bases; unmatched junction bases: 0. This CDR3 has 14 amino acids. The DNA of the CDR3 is TGTGCCAGCAGCCAAGGCGGGAGGACAGATACGCAGTATTTT. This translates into CASSQGGRTDTQYF.

As DNA, the CDR3 is TGTGCCAGCAGCCCCGGCGGACAGGGACGAGAGACCCAGTACTTC. It encodes CASSPGGQGRETQYF. The chain combines TRBV11-2 with TRBJ2-5; 8 bases map to TRBD1. There are 15 residues in the CDR3. V gave up 5 bases and J gave up 4 bases; unmatched junction bases: 9. Germline CDR1 is SGHAT and CDR2 is FQNNGV.

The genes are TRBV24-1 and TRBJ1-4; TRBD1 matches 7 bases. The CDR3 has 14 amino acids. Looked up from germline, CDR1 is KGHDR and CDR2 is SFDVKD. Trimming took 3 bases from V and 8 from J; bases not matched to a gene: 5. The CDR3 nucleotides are TGTGCCACCAGTGATGACAGGGAAGGCGAAAAACTGTTTTTT. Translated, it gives CATSDDREGEKLFF.

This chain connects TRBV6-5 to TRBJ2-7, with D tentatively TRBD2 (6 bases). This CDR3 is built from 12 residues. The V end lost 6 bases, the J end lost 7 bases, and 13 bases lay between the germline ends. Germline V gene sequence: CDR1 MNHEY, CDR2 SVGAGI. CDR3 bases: TGTGCCAGCAGGGGACTGGCTGGGGAGCAGTACTTC. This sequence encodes CASRGLAGEQYF.

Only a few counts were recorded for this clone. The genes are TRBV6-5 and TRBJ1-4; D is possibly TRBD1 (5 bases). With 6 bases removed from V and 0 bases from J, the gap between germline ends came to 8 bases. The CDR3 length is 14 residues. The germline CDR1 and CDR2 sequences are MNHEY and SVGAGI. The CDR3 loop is CASRDSATNEKLFF. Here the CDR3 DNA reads TGTGCCAGCAGAGACAGTGCAACTAATGAAAAACTGTTTTTT.